This T cell receptor beta chain derives from a study of control samples from healthy donors and cancer patients (dated by TCRdb to about 2020). This clone was observed a single time. It has no known antigen specificity. The record has no base qualities; no much larger clone is one base away. Library method: the immunoSEQ multiplex PCR assay. TCRdb holds this immuneACCESS table with in-frame rearrangements only. Some clones are missing; in checked studies, unresolved V genes explain under half, and the rest has no known cause. In all, the sample holds about 12,000 clones, and approximately 87% of those were seen once. Less than 3.5% of the sample is in the top ten clones. Per the germline V gene, MNHEY is the CDR1 and SVGEGT is the CDR2. The CDR3 has 15 amino acids, counting the end cysteine and phenylalanine. The kept DNA is CDR3 alone, 45 bases in frame from the first base. Trimming takes 0 bases from V and 4 bases from J, and the germline ends sit 11 bases apart.

This clonotype was obtained from a male donor with melanoma. The rearranged segments are TRBV6-2 or TRBV6-3 and TRBJ2-3; the D gene cannot be named for sure. Input material: formalin-fixed, paraffin-embedded tissue. The CDR3 has the sequence CASSYSKVLADTQYF. The nucleotide sequence is given as TGTGCCAGCAGTTACTCGAAGGTCCTAGCAGATACGCAGTATTTT.